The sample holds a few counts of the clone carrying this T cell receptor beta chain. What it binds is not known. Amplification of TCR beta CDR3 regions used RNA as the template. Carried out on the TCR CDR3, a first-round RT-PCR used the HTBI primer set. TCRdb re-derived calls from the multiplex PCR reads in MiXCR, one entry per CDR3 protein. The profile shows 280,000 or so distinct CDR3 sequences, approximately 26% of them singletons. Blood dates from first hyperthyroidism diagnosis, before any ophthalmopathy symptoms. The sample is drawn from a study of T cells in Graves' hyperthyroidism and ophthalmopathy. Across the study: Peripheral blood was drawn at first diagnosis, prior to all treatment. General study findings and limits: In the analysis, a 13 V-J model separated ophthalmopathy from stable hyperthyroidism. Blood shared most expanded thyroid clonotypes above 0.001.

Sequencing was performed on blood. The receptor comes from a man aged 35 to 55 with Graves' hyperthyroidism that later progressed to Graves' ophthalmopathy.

CDR3 residues: CSVEGVSSGQYF. In DNA, the CDR3 is TGCAGCGTTGAAGGGGTCTCGTCGGGGCAGTACTTC. This rearrangement joins TRBV29-1 to TRBJ2-7; D is uncertain. Deletions cut 1 base from V and 9 bases from J, with 13 bases between. The length of the CDR3 is 12 residues. Germline CDR1 SQVTM, CDR2 ANQGSEA.